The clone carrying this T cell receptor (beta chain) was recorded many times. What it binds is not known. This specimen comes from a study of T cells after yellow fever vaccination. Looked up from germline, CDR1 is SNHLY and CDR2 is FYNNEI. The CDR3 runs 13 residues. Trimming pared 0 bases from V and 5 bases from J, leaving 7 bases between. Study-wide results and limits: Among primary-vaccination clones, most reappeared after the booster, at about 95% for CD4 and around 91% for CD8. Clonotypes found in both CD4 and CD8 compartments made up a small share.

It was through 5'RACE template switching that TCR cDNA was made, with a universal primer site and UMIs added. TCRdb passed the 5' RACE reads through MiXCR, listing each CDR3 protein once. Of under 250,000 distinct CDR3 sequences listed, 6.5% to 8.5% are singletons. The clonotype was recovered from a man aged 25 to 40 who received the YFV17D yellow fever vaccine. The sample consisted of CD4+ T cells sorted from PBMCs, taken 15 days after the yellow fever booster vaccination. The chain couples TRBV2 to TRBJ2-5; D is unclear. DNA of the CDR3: TGTGCCAGCAGTGAAGCGCTGGGGGAGACCCAGTACTTC. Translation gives CASSEALGETQYF.